This TCR beta chain was identified during a study of vaccination and CD4 T cells after COVID-19. For the study at large: Overlapping SARS-CoV-2, HCoV-NL63, HCoV-OC43 and HCoV-229E spike peptides stimulated the cells.

The CDR3 runs to 19 residues. V lost 2 bases to trimming and J lost 4 bases; unmatched junction nucleotides: 12. Germline V gene lookup returns CDR1 SEHNR and CDR2 FQNEAQ (reference sequence). Sequenced with the Oncomine TCR Beta short-read assay was DNA taken from cultured CD4+ T cells. One entry per CDR3 protein, called by TCRdb with MiXCR from the PCR reads. The sample holds roughly 4,000 distinct CDR3 sequences; 15% to 20% are singletons and the top ten take 16%. Treatment noted: roughly 11-day PBMC culture with coronavirus spike peptide pools or control peptides (ViraFEST assay). After 10 days of culture, CD4+ T cells were negatively selected. On this clonotype: Its cognate antigen is unknown.

This clonotype was sampled from a human donor who had recovered from COVID-19. This chain joins TRBV7-9 and TRBJ2-1, with 12 bases lining up with TRBD2. The sample consisted of CD4+ T cells from blood, cultured in vitro. CDR3 protein: CASSLRRTSGTRQYNEQFF. The DNA of the CDR3 is TGTGCCAGCAGCTTACGACGGACTAGCGGGACCCGGCAATACAATGAGCAGTTCTTC.